This T cell receptor (beta chain) was identified during a study of high-grade serous ovarian cancer treatment subgroups. About the study: Samples averaged around 14,000 reads and roughly 7,700 unique TCR beta rearrangements. General study points: Without spatial data, bulk sequencing limits insight into HGSC tumor diversity.

In the case of this clone: Its matching antigen is unknown.

From germline, CDR1 is SGHAT and CDR2 FQNNGV. This CDR3 is 15 amino acids long. V was trimmed by 4 bases and J by 5 bases, leaving 15 bases between them. TCRdb keeps only in-frame clones here, not all; method: immunoSEQ multiplex PCR. The sample has approximately 800 clones, about 80% seen once. Tumor samples were obtained before definitive surgery or chemotherapy. This rearrangement joins TRBV11-2 to TRBJ2-1; a possible D gene is TRBD2 (6 bases). The material sequenced was tumor tissue. The sequence was obtained from a human donor with high-grade serous ovarian cancer. The CDR3 region has the DNA TGTGCCAGCAGCTCAGAACTAGCATTCAACAATGAGCAGTTCTTC. As protein: CASSSELAFNNEQFF.